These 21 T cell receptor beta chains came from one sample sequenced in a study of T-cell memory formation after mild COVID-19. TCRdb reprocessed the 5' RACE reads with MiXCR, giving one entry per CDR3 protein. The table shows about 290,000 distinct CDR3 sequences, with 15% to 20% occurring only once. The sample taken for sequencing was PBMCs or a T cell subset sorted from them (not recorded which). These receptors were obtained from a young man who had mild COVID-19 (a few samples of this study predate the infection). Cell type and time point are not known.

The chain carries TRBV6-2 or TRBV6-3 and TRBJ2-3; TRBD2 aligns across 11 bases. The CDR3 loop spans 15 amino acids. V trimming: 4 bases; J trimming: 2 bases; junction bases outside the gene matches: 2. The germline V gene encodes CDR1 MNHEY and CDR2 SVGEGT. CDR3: CASSSGLADTDTQYF. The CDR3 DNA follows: TGTGCCAGCAGTTCGGGACTAGCGGACACAGATACGCAGTATTTT.

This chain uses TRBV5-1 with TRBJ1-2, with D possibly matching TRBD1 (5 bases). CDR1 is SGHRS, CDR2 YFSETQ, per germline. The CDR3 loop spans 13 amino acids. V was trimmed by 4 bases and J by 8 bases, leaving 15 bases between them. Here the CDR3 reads CASSPPGGSGYTF. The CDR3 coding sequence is TGCGCCAGCAGCCCCCCGGGGGGTAGCGGCTACACCTTC.

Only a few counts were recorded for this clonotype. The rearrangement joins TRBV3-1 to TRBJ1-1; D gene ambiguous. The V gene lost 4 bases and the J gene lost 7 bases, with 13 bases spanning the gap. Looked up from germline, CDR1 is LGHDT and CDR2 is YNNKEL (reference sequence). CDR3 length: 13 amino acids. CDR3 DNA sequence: TGTGCCAGCAGCCCAGACGTCCAACATGAAGCTTTCTTT. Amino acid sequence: CASSPDVQHEAFF. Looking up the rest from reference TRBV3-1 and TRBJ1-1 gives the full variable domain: DTAVSQTPKYLVTQMGNDKSIKCEQNLGHDTMYWYKQDSKKFLKIMFSYNNKELIINETVPNRFSPKSPDKAHLNLHINSLELGDSAVYFCASSPDVQHEAFFGQGTRLTVV.

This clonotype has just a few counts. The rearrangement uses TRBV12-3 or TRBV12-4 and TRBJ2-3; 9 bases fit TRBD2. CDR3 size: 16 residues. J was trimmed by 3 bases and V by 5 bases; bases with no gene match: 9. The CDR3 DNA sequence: TGTGCCAGCAGTAACTCGGGGACTAGCAGGACAGATACGCAGTATTTT. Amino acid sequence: CASSNSGTSRTDTQYF.

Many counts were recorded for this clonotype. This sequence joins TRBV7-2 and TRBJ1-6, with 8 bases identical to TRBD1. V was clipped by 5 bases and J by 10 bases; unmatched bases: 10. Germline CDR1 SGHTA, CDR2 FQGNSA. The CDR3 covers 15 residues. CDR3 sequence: CASSGGGQGRSPLHF. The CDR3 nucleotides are TGTGCCAGCAGCGGGGGCGGACAGGGCAGATCACCCCTCCACTTT.

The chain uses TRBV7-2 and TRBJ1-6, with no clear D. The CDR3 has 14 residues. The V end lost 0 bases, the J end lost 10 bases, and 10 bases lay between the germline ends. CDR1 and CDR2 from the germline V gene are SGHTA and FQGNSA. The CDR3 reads CASSLAPGSSPLHF. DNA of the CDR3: TGTGCCAGCAGCTTAGCACCGGGGTCCTCACCCCTCCACTTT.

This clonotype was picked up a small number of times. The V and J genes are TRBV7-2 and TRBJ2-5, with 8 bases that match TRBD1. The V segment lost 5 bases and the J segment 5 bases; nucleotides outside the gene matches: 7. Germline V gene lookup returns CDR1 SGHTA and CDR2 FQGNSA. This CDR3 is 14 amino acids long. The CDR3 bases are TGTGCCAGCAGCACCCGACAGGGGCGGGAGACCCAGTACTTC. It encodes CASSTRQGRETQYF. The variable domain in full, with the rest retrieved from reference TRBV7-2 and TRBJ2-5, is GAGVSQSPSNKVTEKGKDVELRCDPISGHTALYWYRQSLGQGLEFLIYFQGNSAPDKSGLPSDRFSAERTGGSVSTLTIQRTQQEDSAVYLCASSTRQGRETQYFGPGTRLLVL.

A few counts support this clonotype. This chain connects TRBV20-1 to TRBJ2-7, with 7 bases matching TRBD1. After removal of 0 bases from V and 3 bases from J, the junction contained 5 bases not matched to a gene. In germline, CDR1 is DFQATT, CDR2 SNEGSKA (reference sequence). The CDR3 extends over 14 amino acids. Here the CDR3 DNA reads TGCAGTGCTAGAGATCCCAGGGGGAACTACGAGCAGTACTTC. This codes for CSARDPRGNYEQYF.

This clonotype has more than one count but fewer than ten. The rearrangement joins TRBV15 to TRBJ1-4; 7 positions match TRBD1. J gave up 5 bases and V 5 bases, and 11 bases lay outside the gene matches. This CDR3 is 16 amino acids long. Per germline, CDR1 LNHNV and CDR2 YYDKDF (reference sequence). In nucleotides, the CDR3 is TGTGCCACCAGCTCCCCACAGGACAGGACGAATGAAAAACTGTTTTTT. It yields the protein CATSSPQDRTNEKLFF.

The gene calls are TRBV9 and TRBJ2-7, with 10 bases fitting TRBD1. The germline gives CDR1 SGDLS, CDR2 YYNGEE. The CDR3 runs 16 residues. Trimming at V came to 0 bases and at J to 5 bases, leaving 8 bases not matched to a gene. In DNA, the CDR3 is TGTGCCAGCAGCGTAGACGGGACAGGGGTCACGAACGAGCAGTACTTC. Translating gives CASSVDGTGVTNEQYF.

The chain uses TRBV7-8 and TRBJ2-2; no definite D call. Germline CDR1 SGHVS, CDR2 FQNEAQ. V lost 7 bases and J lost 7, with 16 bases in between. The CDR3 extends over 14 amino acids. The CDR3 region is CASNHVRKDGELFF. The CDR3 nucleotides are TGTGCCAGCAACCATGTTCGGAAAGACGGGGAGCTGTTTTTT.

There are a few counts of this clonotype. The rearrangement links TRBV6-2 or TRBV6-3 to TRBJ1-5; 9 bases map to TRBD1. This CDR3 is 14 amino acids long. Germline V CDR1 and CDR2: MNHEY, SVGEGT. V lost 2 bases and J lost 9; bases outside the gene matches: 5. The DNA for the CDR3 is TGTGCCAGCAGTTACCGGGACAGGGTTGGGCCCCAGCATTTT. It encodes CASSYRDRVGPQHF.

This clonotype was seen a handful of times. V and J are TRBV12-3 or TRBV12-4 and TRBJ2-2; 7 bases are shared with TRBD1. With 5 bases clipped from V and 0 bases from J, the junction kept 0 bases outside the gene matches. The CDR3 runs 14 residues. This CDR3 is CASSTGANTGELFF. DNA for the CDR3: TGTGCCAGCAGTACAGGGGCGAACACCGGGGAGCTGTTTTTT.

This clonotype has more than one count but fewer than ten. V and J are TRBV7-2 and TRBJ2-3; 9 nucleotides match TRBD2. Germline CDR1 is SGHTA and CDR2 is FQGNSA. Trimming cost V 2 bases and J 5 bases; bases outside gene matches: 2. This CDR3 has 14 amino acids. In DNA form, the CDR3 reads TGTGCCAGCAGCTTACGGCGGGGGGGAGATACGCAGTATTTT. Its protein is CASSLRRGGDTQYF.

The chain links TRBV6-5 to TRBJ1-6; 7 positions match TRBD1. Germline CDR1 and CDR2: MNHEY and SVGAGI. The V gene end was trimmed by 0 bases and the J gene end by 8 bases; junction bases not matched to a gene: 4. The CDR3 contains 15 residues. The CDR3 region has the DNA TGTGCCAGCAGTTACTCGACAGGGCCCCATTCACCCCTCCACTTT. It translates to CASSYSTGPHSPLHF.

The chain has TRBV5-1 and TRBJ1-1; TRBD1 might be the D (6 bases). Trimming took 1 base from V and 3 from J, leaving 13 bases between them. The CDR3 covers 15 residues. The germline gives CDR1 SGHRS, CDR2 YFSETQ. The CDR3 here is CASSLSYSGDTEAFF. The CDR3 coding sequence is TGCGCCAGCAGCTTGAGCTATTCAGGGGACACTGAAGCTTTCTTT.

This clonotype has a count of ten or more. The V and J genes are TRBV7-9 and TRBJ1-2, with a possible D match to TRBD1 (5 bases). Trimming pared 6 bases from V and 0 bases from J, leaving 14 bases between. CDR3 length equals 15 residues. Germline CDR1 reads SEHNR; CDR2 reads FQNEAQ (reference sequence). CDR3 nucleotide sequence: TGTGCCAGCAGTCCCGCGGGGCTGTCTAACTATGGCTACACCTTC. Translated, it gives CASSPAGLSNYGYTF.

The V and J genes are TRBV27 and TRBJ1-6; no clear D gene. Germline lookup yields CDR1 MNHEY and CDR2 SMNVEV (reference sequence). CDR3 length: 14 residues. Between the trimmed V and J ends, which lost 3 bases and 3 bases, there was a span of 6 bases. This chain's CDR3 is CASSFQVYNSPLHF. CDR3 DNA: TGTGCCAGCAGTTTCCAGGTCTATAATTCACCCCTCCACTTT.

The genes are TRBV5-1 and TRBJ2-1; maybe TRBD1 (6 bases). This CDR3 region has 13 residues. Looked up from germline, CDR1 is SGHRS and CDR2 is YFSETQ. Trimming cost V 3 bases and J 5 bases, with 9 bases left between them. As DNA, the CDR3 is TGCGCCAGCAGCTGGGGGCCTAACAATGAGCAGTTCTTC. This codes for CASSWGPNNEQFF.

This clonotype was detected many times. The CDR3 protein is CASSLGQGADEQYV. Here the CDR3 DNA reads TGCGCCAGCAGCTTGGGACAGGGGGCAGACGAGCAGTACGTC. The V call is TRBV5-1, the J call TRBJ2-7; 10 bases line up with TRBD1. Per the germline V gene, CDR1 is SGHRS and CDR2 is YFSETQ. The CDR3 loop spans 14 amino acids. V dropped 0 bases and J dropped 5; count of bases not matched to a gene: 2.

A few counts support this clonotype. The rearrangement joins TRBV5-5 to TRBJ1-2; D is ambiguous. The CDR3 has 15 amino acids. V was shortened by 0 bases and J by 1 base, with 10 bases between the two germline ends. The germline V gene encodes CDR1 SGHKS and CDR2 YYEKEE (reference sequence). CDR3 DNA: TGTGCCAGCAGCTTGGGCCCGCGCCTTAACTATGGCTACACCTTC. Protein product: CASSLGPRLNYGYTF.